The sequence of this T cell receptor beta chain was determined in a study of blood T cell repertoires in COVID-19. The wider study: Sites in the United States, Italy and Spain provided acute and convalescent COVID-19 samples.

The authors' processing: It was from reference gene primer amplification that nucleated cell counts were estimated. The table came from immunoSEQ multiplex PCR; TCRdb's copy has only in-frame clones and leaves some out. The D gene and trimming were derived from the DNA, and the V and J assignments and clone size from that table. The sample has 95,000 to 110,000 clones; over 80% are singletons. Deletions cut 4 bases from V and 2 bases from J, with 12 bases between. Looked up from germline, CDR1 is MNHEY and CDR2 is SMNVEV (reference sequence). The CDR3 length is 14 residues. V usage is TRBV27 and J usage is TRBJ2-7; TRBD1 might be the D (6 bases). The sequence came from a woman younger than 45 with acute or convalescent COVID-19. Sequenced sample: peripheral blood. For the CDR3, the DNA is TGTGCCAGCAGTTCCAGGGGCCCCACCTACGAGCAGTACTTC. Protein sequence: CASSSRGPTYEQYF.